This T cell receptor beta chain was identified during a study of cytotoxic CD8 clonotypes in ibrutinib-treated CLL (dated by TCRdb to about 2021). For context, the study as a whole: The cohort included around 15 treatment-naive and approximately twelve relapsed/refractory patients; under 18 were IGHV unmutated. Cryopreserved peripheral blood mononuclear cells were obtained prior to treatment, at the time of response, and at either disease progression or sustained remission. Of the 90 or so participants in the trial, about two dozen had longitudinal samples available. An average of about 250,000 productive templates and 80,000 to 95,000 productive rearrangements was obtained per sample. Partial responses were observed in approximately 24 patients and complete responses in 2; after a median follow-up of around 68 months, remission was maintained in around 14 patients and progression was observed in approximately 12. Samples at response were collected after a median of about 12 months of treatment, with a range of 6 to 36 months. Paper-wide results and their limitations: At ibrutinib response clonality went up, during sustained remission it held steady, and at progression it dropped back toward baseline. Public clonotypes were rare and either shrank or stayed stable during treatment, and the rise in clonality at ibrutinib response reflected expansion of private clonotypes. At baseline, clonality was higher than in age-matched healthy donors and showed a strong correlation with circulating CD8+ T-cell counts. Sustained-remission and progressing patients did not have matched sampling times, and lymph node repertoires were not examined.

The CDR1 and CDR2 encoded by the germline V gene (reference sequence) are LNHDA and SQIVND. V sheds 5 bases and J sheds 0 bases, leaving 10 bases between their ends. CDR3 length: 14 amino acids, cysteine to phenylalanine. Only the CDR3 DNA stays, 42 bases, in frame from base 1. For TCR beta library preparation, approximately 2 micrograms of genomic DNA were extracted from the cryopreserved PBMCs. Longitudinal blood samples from CLL patients on ibrutinib monotherapy underwent high-throughput TCR beta sequencing. The patients were enrolled in a single-center, open-label phase 2 trial of ibrutinib monotherapy. On a MiSeq, deep resolution sequencing aimed for a depth between 1 in 1 million and 1 in 200,000 T cells, with each clonotype covered approximately 10x on average. The immunoSEQ hsTCRB Kit was used to generate the TCR beta libraries. Concerning the study's data processing: ImmunoSEQ Data Assistant and ImmunoSEQ Analyzer were used for data analysis, and V, D and J genes were assigned according to IMGT definitions. Clonality, which ranges from 0 to 1, was calculated by subtracting the normalized Shannon entropy of productive rearrangement frequencies from one. Only overrepresented clonotypes making up at least 0.05% of each patient's repertoire were included in the public clonotype analysis. Some twelve repertoires from age-matched healthy donors, obtained from immuneACCESS, served as clonality controls. TCRdb took over this immuneACCESS table, retaining in-frame rearrangements with V and J assigned. Such tables are incomplete; in checked studies, under half of the missing clones stem from an unresolved V gene, and the remainder is unexplained. That table gives V, J and clone size, and the DNA gave D and trimming. Recorded for this sample are approximately 300,000 clones; roughly 80% of them occurred a single time. 6.5% to 8% of the sample rests with the top ten.

Comment on this clone: Its antigen specificity is not known. Nothing much larger sits one base from this clone, and base qualities are not available.

The rearrangement combines TRBV19 with TRBJ2-5; the D segment may tentatively be TRBD1 or TRBD2, each giving 5 matched bases. The TCR sequence derives from a human donor with chronic lymphocytic leukemia. The sequencing here drew on PBMCs, taken before ibrutinib treatment. The sequence in DNA is TGTGCCAGTAGTCCGGGACGGAACCAAGAGACCCAGTACTTC. This translates into CASSPGRNQETQYF.